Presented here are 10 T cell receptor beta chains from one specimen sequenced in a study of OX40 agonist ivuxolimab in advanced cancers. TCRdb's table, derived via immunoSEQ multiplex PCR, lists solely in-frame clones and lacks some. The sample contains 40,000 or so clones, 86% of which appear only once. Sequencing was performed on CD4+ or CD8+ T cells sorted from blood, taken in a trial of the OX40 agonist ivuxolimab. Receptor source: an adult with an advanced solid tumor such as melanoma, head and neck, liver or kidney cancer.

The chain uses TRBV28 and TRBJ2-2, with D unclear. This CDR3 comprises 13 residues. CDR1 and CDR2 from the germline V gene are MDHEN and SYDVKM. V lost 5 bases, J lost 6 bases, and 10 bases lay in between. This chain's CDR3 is CASSPLGAGELFF. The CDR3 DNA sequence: TGTGCCAGCAGTCCCCTCGGAGCCGGGGAGCTGTTTTTT.

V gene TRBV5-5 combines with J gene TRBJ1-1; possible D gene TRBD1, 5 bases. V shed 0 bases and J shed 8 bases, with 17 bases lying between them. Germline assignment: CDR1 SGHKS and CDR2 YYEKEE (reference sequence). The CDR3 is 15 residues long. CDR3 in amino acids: CASSLGAGTSSEAFF. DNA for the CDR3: TGTGCCAGCAGCTTGGGGGCAGGGACCTCCTCCGAAGCTTTCTTT.

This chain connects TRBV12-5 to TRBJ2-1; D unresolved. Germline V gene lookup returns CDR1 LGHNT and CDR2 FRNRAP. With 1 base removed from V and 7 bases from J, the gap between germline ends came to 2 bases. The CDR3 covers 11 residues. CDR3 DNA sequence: TGTGCTAGTGGTTTGGGAAATGAGCAGTTCTTC. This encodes CASGLGNEQFF.

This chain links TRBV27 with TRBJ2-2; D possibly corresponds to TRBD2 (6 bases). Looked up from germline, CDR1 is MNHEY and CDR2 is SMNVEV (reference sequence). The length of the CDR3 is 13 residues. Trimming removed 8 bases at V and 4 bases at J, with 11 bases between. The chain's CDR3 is CASRGSATGELFF. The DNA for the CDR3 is TGTGCCAGCCGGGGGTCCGCCACCGGGGAGCTGTTTTTT.

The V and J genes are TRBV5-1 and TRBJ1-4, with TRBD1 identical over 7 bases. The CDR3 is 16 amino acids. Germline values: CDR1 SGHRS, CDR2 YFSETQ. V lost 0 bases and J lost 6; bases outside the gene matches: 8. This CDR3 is CASSLERGRGDEKLFF. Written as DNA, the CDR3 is TGCGCCAGCAGCTTGGAACGGGGCAGGGGGGATGAAAAACTGTTTTTT. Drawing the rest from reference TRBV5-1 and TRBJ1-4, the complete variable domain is KAGVTQTPRYLIKTRGQQVTLSCSPISGHRSVSWYQQTPGQGLQFLFEYFSETQRNKGNFPGRFSGRQFSNSRSEMNVSTLELGDSALYLCASSLERGRGDEKLFFGSGTQLSVL.

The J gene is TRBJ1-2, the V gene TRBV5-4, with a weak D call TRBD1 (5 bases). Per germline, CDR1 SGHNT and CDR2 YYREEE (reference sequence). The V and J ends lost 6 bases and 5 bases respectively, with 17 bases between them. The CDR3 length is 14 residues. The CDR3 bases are TGTGCCAGCACCACTAGGGGAATGGGATATGGCTACACCTTC. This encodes CASTTRGMGYGYTF. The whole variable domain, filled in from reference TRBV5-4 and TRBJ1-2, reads ETGVTQSPTHLIKTRGQQVTLRCSSQSGHNTVSWYQQALGQGPQFIFQYYREEENGRGNFPPRFSGLQFPNYSSELNVNALELDDSALYLCASTTRGMGYGYTFGSGTRLTVV.

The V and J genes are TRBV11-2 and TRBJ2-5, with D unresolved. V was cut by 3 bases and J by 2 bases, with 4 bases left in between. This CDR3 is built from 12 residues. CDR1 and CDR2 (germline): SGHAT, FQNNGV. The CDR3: CASSFGQETQYF. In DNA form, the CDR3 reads TGTGCCAGCAGCTTCGGGCAAGAGACCCAGTACTTC. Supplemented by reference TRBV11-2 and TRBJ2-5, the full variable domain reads EAGVAQSPRYKIIEKRQSVAFWCNPISGHATLYWYQQILGQGPKLLIQFQNNGVVDDSQLPKDRFSAERLKGVDSTLKIQPAKLEDSAVYLCASSFGQETQYFGPGTRLLVL.

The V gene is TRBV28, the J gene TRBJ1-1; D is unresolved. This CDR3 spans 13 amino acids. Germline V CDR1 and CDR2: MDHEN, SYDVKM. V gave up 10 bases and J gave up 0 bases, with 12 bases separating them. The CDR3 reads CATTLQVNTEAFF. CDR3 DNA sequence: TGTGCCACAACCCTCCAAGTGAACACTGAAGCTTTCTTT.

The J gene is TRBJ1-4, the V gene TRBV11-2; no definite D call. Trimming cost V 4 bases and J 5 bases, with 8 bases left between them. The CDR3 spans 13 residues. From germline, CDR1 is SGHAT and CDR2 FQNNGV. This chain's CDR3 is CASSSGSNEKLFF. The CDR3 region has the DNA TGTGCCAGCAGCTCCGGTTCCAATGAAAAACTGTTTTTT.

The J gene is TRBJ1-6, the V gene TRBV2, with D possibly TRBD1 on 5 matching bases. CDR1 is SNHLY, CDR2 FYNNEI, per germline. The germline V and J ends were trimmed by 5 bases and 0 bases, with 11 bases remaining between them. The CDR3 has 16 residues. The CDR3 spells CASSFQGSSYNSPLHF. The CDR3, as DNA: TGTGCCAGCAGTTTTCAGGGAAGCTCCTATAATTCACCCCTCCACTTT. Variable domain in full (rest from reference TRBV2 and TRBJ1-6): EPEVTQTPSHQVTQMGQEVILRCVPISNHLYFYWYRQILGQKVEFLVSFYNNEISEKSEIFDDQFSVERPDGSNFTLKIRSTKLEDSAMYFCASSFQGSSYNSPLHFGNGTRLTVT.